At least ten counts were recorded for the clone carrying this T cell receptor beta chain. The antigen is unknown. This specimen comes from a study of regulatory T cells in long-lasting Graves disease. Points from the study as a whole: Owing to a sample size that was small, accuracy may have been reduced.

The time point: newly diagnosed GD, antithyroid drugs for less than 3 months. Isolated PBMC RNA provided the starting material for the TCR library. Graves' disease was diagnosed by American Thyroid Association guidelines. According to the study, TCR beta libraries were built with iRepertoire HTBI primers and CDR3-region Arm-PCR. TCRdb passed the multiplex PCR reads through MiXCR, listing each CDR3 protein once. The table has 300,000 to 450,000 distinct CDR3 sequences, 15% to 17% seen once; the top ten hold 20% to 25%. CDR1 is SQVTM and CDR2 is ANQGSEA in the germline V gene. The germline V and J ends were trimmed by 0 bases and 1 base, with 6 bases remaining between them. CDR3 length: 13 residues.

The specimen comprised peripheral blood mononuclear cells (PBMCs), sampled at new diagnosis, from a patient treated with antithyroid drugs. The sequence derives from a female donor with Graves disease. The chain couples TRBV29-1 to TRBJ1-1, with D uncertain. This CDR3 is CSVEDIENTEAFF. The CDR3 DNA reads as TGCAGCGTTGAAGATATAGAGAACACTGAAGCTTTCTTT.